This TCR beta chain was captured in a study of shared clonotypes between healthy human individuals. This CDR3 comprises 11 residues. The germline V and J ends were trimmed by 6 bases and 1 base, with 3 bases remaining between them. Germline V gene sequence: CDR1 LNHDA, CDR2 SQIVND (reference sequence). The naive CD8 subset, CD45RO-negative cells positively selected for CCR7, excluded terminally differentiated effector memory CD45RA+ cells. Repertoires were generated with immunoSEQ multiplex PCR, while TCRdb's copy carries only in-frame clones and drops some. Found here are about 2.2 million clones, around 93% of them singletons; the top ten hold 1.7%. Details on this clone: This sample includes further DNA sequences coding for the same CDR3.

The sequence was collected from a man aged 18 to 35 in good health. Some clones in this sample may be carry-over from other donors' samples. Sequenced material: naive CD8+ T cells from PBMCs. The rearrangement joins TRBV19 to TRBJ1-1, with D unclear. The CDR3 sequence is CASRANTEAFF. CDR3 coding DNA: TGTGCCAGTAGGGCGAACACTGAAGCTTTCTTT.